A selection of T cell receptor beta chains follows, all from one sample in a study of cytomegalovirus exposure and HLA in healthy donors. Generated by immunoSEQ multiplex PCR, the TCRdb table keeps only in-frame clones and is missing some. The table includes approximately 140,000 clones, approximately 80% detected once. The sequencing input was PBMCs. These receptors were collected from a middle-aged woman in good health and CMV-seronegative. Each CDR3 is given with its conserved first and last residue. A D gene is named only where the DNA matches it firmly. The size of a clone is reported for some rows only, either as once, few or many, or as a class for expanded clones.

d_gene: TRBD1
j_gene: TRBJ2-2
abundance: .
v_gene: TRBV29-1
CDR3nt: TGCAGCGTAATCGGACAGGGGGACACCGGGGAGCTGTTTTTT
CDR3aa: CSVIGQGDTGELFF

d_gene: .
j_gene: TRBJ1-2
abundance: .
v_gene: TRBV28
CDR3nt: TGTGCCAGCAGTTCCTTCGACAACAACTATGGCTACACCTTC
CDR3aa: CASSSFDNNYGYTF

d_gene: TRBD2
j_gene: TRBJ2-5
abundance: .
v_gene: TRBV2
CDR3nt: TGTGCCAGCAGTGTATCTGTTAGCGGGGGACAAGAGACCCAGTACTTC
CDR3aa: CASSVSVSGGQETQYF

d_gene: TRBD1
j_gene: TRBJ2-5
abundance: .
v_gene: TRBV6-5
CDR3nt: TGTGCCAGCAGTTATCCGACAGGGGGGAAAGAGACCCAGTACTTC
CDR3aa: CASSYPTGGKETQYF

d_gene: .
j_gene: TRBJ1-1
abundance: few
v_gene: TRBV6-5
CDR3nt: TGTGCCAGCAGTTACAGAGGGATGAACACTGAAGCTTTCTTT
CDR3aa: CASSYRGMNTEAFF

d_gene: TRBD1
j_gene: TRBJ1-2
abundance: .
v_gene: TRBV28
CDR3nt: TGTGCCAGCAGCCTGGGACAGTTTGGCTACACCTTC
CDR3aa: CASSLGQFGYTF

d_gene: TRBD1
j_gene: TRBJ1-1
abundance: .
v_gene: TRBV14
CDR3nt: TGTGCCAGCAGGCAGACAGGGGGGGTCAACACTGAAGCTTTCTTT
CDR3aa: CASRQTGGVNTEAFF

d_gene: .
j_gene: TRBJ1-4
abundance: .
v_gene: TRBV5-1
CDR3nt: TGCGCCAGCACCGGGCGGGGGGCAACTAATGAAAAACTGTTTTTT
CDR3aa: CASTGRGATNEKLFF

d_gene: TRBD1
j_gene: TRBJ2-3
abundance: .
v_gene: TRBV12-5
CDR3nt: TGTGCTAGTGGTTTGGTAGTGGACAGGGGGTTTAGCACAGATACGCAGTATTTT
CDR3aa: CASGLVVDRGFSTDTQYF

d_gene: .
j_gene: TRBJ2-7
abundance: .
v_gene: TRBV25-1
CDR3nt: TGTGCCAGCAGAGACGGAGGCCGTTACGAGCAGTACTTC
CDR3aa: CASRDGGRYEQYF

d_gene: .
j_gene: TRBJ2-5
abundance: .
v_gene: TRBV6-5
CDR3nt: TGTGCCAGCAGCGCGACTAGTTGGGAGACCCAGTACTTC
CDR3aa: CASSATSWETQYF

d_gene: .
j_gene: TRBJ1-3
abundance: .
v_gene: TRBV2
CDR3nt: TGTGCCAGCACGAGGGAACCCGGAAACACCATATATTTT
CDR3aa: CASTREPGNTIYF

d_gene: .
j_gene: TRBJ1-3
abundance: few
v_gene: TRBV4-1
CDR3nt: TGCGCCAGCAGCCAAGCGGGAAACACCATATATTTT
CDR3aa: CASSQAGNTIYF

d_gene: TRBD1
j_gene: TRBJ1-3
abundance: few
v_gene: TRBV4-1
CDR3nt: TGCGCCAGCAGCCAAGGGACAGGGAGGAACACCATATATTTT
CDR3aa: CASSQGTGRNTIYF

d_gene: .
j_gene: TRBJ2-7
abundance: .
v_gene: TRBV5-4
CDR3nt: TGTGCCAGCAGCTTAGAGCGGCCTACCTACGAGCAGTACTTC
CDR3aa: CASSLERPTYEQYF

d_gene: .
j_gene: TRBJ2-3
abundance: .
v_gene: TRBV7-2
CDR3nt: TGTGCCAGCAGCCCAGACTCCCTAGGCACAGATACGCAGTATTTT
CDR3aa: CASSPDSLGTDTQYF

d_gene: TRBD2
j_gene: TRBJ2-7
abundance: .
v_gene: TRBV5-1
CDR3nt: TGCGCCAGCAGCCCGGAAGGGGGACTAGCGGGTTACTACGAGCAGTACTTC
CDR3aa: CASSPEGGLAGYYEQYF

d_gene: TRBD2
j_gene: TRBJ2-2
abundance: .
v_gene: TRBV9
CDR3nt: TGTGCCAGCAGCGTAGGGGTAGCGGGAACCGCCGGGGAGCTGTTTTTT
CDR3aa: CASSVGVAGTAGELFF

d_gene: .
j_gene: TRBJ2-7
abundance: .
v_gene: TRBV9
CDR3nt: TGTGCCAGCAGCCCGGGTGGTAGCGGCCCCTCCTACGAGCAGTACTTC
CDR3aa: CASSPGGSGPSYEQYF

d_gene: .
j_gene: TRBJ2-1
abundance: .
v_gene: TRBV4-1
CDR3nt: TGCGCCAGCAGCCTCGGGCTACAGGGATACGCCTACAATGAGCAGTTCTTC
CDR3aa: CASSLGLQGYAYNEQFF

d_gene: .
j_gene: TRBJ1-6
abundance: .
v_gene: TRBV4-2
CDR3nt: TGTGCCAGCAGCCAAGAAGGCAGGGAGGCACCCCTCCACTTT
CDR3aa: CASSQEGREAPLHF

d_gene: TRBD1
j_gene: TRBJ1-3
abundance: .
v_gene: TRBV4-3
CDR3nt: TGCGCCAGCAGCCCCGAGAGCGAGGGACAGGCGTATGGAAACACCATATATTTT
CDR3aa: CASSPESEGQAYGNTIYF

d_gene: TRBD2
j_gene: TRBJ2-3
abundance: .
v_gene: TRBV9
CDR3nt: TGTGCCAGCAGCGTAAACGACGGGAGGGCTGGAGATACGCAGTATTTT
CDR3aa: CASSVNDGRAGDTQYF

d_gene: .
j_gene: TRBJ2-1
abundance: .
v_gene: TRBV25-1
CDR3nt: TGTGCCAGCAGTGGCGCGGGCTCCTACAATGAGCAGTTCTTC
CDR3aa: CASSGAGSYNEQFF

d_gene: TRBD1
j_gene: TRBJ1-3
abundance: .
v_gene: TRBV28
CDR3nt: TGTGCCACCGGGATTACAGGGGTGGGAAACACCATATATTTT
CDR3aa: CATGITGVGNTIYF

d_gene: TRBD1
j_gene: TRBJ1-2
abundance: once
v_gene: TRBV2
CDR3nt: TGTGCCAGCAGATTGACAGGGGGCACCTATGGCTACACCTTC
CDR3aa: CASRLTGGTYGYTF

d_gene: TRBD1
j_gene: TRBJ1-1
abundance: .
v_gene: TRBV6-5
CDR3nt: TGTGCCAGCAGTTACTCGAGGGACAGGATGAACACTGAAGCTTTCTTT
CDR3aa: CASSYSRDRMNTEAFF

d_gene: .
j_gene: TRBJ2-5
abundance: .
v_gene: TRBV7-9
CDR3nt: TGTGCCAGCAGGCTGGACTTAACGCAAGAGACCCAGTACTTC
CDR3aa: CASRLDLTQETQYF